Below, 32 T cell receptor beta chains from the same sample are listed, as sequenced in a study of regulatory T cells in long-lasting Graves disease. Time point meaning: persistent/refractory GD, antithyroid drugs over 5 years with positive TRAb. The TCR library was prepared using RNA isolated from PBMCs. Through Arm-PCR of CDR3 regions and iRepertoire HTBI primers, TCR beta libraries were built. Each CDR3 protein is one row after TCRdb ran MiXCR on the multiplex PCR reads. Of more than 650,000 distinct CDR3 sequences listed, around 30% are singletons. The starting material was peripheral blood mononuclear cells (PBMCs), obtained when the disease was refractory, from a patient treated with antithyroid drugs. The receptor source for this set is a female donor with Graves disease.

This clonotype was picked up a small number of times. The V and J genes are TRBV2 and TRBJ2-1, with 8 bases lining up with TRBD2. Germline CDR1 SNHLY, CDR2 FYNNEI. Unmatched junction bases numbered 10, after V lost 9 bases and J lost 3 bases. The CDR3 spans 15 residues. The CDR3 region has the DNA TGTGCCAGGAGGGAGACTAGCGCAGTCTACAATGAGCAGTTCTTC. This gives the protein CARRETSAVYNEQFF.

The gene calls are TRBV7-3 and TRBJ2-2; the match to TRBD1 covers 10 bases. The CDR3 is 15 amino acids. V lost 3 bases to trimming and J lost 5 bases; unmatched junction nucleotides: 3. The germline V gene encodes CDR1 SGHTA and CDR2 FQGTGA. CDR3: CASSFRTGGTGELFF. The DNA of the CDR3 is TGTGCCAGCAGCTTTCGGACAGGGGGTACCGGGGAGCTGTTTTTT.

The rearrangement joins TRBV6-1 to TRBJ2-1, with 11 bases matching TRBD2. After removal of 6 bases from V and 8 bases from J, the junction contained 9 bases not matched to a gene. The CDR3 contains 15 residues. From germline, CDR1 is MNHNS and CDR2 SASEGT. CDR3 protein: CASRDSGRAVDEQFF. CDR3 nucleotide sequence: TGTGCCAGCAGAGATAGCGGGAGGGCCGTCGATGAGCAGTTCTTC.

Comment on this clonotype: This could be a read error, since a much larger clone is one nucleotide away. The rearrangement joins TRBV12-3 or TRBV12-4 to TRBJ1-1; D is uncertain. The length of the CDR3 is 11 residues. CDR3 protein: CAGSSYTEAFF. DNA for the CDR3: TGTGCCGGCAGTTCCTACACTGAAGCTTTCTTT.

The CDR3 loop is CAISEEEGVGQPQHF. The CDR3 nucleotides are TGTGCCATCAGTGAAGAAGAGGGCGTCGGTCAGCCCCAGCATTTT. The chain recombines TRBV10-3 with TRBJ1-5; D is unresolved. The CDR3 has 15 amino acids. Trimming left V 3 bases short and J 6 bases short, with 15 bases between. The V gene's germline CDR1 is ENHRY and CDR2 SYGVKD.

J is TRBJ2-4 and V is TRBV25-1; D might be TRBD2 (5 bases). This CDR3 has 15 amino acids. Germline V gene data show CDR1 as MGHDK and CDR2 as SYGVNS. Trimming removed 5 bases at V and 1 base at J, with 12 bases between. DNA of the CDR3: TGTGCCAGCAGTCTATTACTAGGGGCCAAAAACATTCAGTACTTC. Protein sequence: CASSLLLGAKNIQYF.

This clonotype showed up many times. The chain recombines TRBV11-3 with TRBJ2-7; TRBD1 agrees at 9 bases. Germline CDR1 SGHNT, CDR2 YENEEA. Trimming cost V 5 bases and J 5 bases; bases outside gene matches: 10. This CDR3 region has 15 residues. Here the CDR3 reads CASSPGQGKTDEQYF. CDR3 nucleotide sequence: TGTGCCAGCAGCCCAGGACAGGGGAAGACCGACGAGCAGTACTTC.

This clonotype appeared a few times. The chain carries TRBV6-1 and TRBJ1-1; D possibly corresponds to TRBD1 (5 bases). The CDR3 sequence is 13 residues long. Trimming cost V 4 bases and J 5 bases, with 11 bases left between them. Germline V gives CDR1 MNHNS, CDR2 SASEGT. Here the CDR3 DNA reads TGTGCCAGCAGTGTAGGGGCATGGACTGAAGCTTTCTTT. Translating gives CASSVGAWTEAFF.

The rearrangement uses TRBV12-3 or TRBV12-4 and TRBJ2-5; 8 bases are a match to TRBD2. The V segment lost 4 bases and the J segment 7 bases; nucleotides outside the gene matches: 14. There are 16 residues in the CDR3. CDR3 sequence: CASSSLPAGVIGTQYF. CDR3 DNA sequence: TGTGCCAGCAGTTCTCTACCAGCGGGAGTCATTGGGACCCAGTACTTC.

The chain combines TRBV19 with TRBJ1-1; weak D call: TRBD1 (5 bases). CDR3 length: 17 amino acids. V shed 6 bases and J shed 3 bases, with 23 bases lying between them. CDR1 and CDR2 from the germline V gene are LNHDA and SQIVND (reference sequence). CDR3: CASRGSRFSRGDTEAFF. The CDR3 DNA is TGTGCCAGTAGGGGATCCCGGTTCTCAAGGGGCGACACTGAAGCTTTCTTT.

The rearrangement joins TRBV4-1 to TRBJ2-7, with 8 bases aligning to TRBD2. The junction had 9 bases not matched to a gene; V was cut back by 3 bases and J by 5 bases. Germline V CDR1 and CDR2: MGHRA, YSYEKL. CDR3 length: 15 amino acids. Written as DNA, the CDR3 is TGCGCCAGCAGCCAGGAAGGACTAGCACATGACGAGCAGTACTTC. Translated, it gives CASSQEGLAHDEQYF.

The genes are TRBV30 and TRBJ1-4; the D gene is possibly TRBD1 (5 bases). Germline-derived CDR1 and CDR2 are GTSNPN and SVGIG (reference sequence). This CDR3 spans 13 amino acids. V was shortened by 2 bases and J by 8 bases, with 12 bases between the two germline ends. CDR3 amino acids: CAWSRDQGEKLFF. The DNA for the CDR3 is TGTGCCTGGAGTAGGGATCAGGGAGAAAAACTGTTTTTT.

This clonotype showed up just a few times. V is TRBV6-2 or TRBV6-3 and J is TRBJ1-2; D may be TRBD1 (5 bases). Germline CDR1 MNHEY, CDR2 SVGEGT. The CDR3 spans 14 residues. The V end lost 2 bases, the J end lost 7 bases, and 14 bases lay between the germline ends. The CDR3 sequence is CASSYGGTLSGYTF. The CDR3 bases are TGTGCCAGCAGTTACGGGGGGACGCTTAGTGGCTACACCTTC.

This clonotype came up many times. The chain has TRBV28 and TRBJ1-5, with unresolved D. This CDR3 is 14 amino acids long. Germline CDR1 is MDHEN and CDR2 is SYDVKM. V dropped 5 bases and J dropped 11 bases, with 19 bases sitting between them. This CDR3 reads CASSPPETVWTQHF. CDR3 nucleotide sequence: TGTGCCAGCAGTCCTCCTGAAACCGTCTGGACCCAGCATTTT.

The gene calls are TRBV30 and TRBJ1-2, with D tentatively TRBD1 (5 bases). V was cut by 2 bases and J by 0 bases, with 13 bases left in between. Germline values: CDR1 GTSNPN, CDR2 SVGIG (reference sequence). The CDR3 consists of 15 residues. The CDR3 spells CAWSHVGTSNYGYTF. For the CDR3, the DNA is TGTGCCTGGAGTCATGTAGGGACTTCTAACTATGGCTACACCTTC.

This sequence joins TRBV6-1 and TRBJ1-3; D unresolved. Germline V gene lookup returns CDR1 MNHNS and CDR2 SASEGT. The V end lost 3 bases, the J end lost 2 bases, and 11 bases lay between the germline ends. There are 15 residues in the CDR3. DNA of the CDR3: TGTGCCAGCAGTGAGGTGGTTGACGCTGGAAACACCATATATTTT. Translated: CASSEVVDAGNTIYF.

The chain links TRBV5-1 to TRBJ1-6; no clear D. Trimming stripped 0 bases from V and 10 bases from J, with 5 bases between. CDR1 and CDR2 (germline): SGHRS, YFSETQ. There are 12 residues in the CDR3. The CDR3 bases are TGCGCCAGCAGCTTGGACGACTCACCCCTCCACTTT. It specifies CASSLDDSPLHF. Variable domain in full (rest from reference TRBV5-1 and TRBJ1-6): KAGVTQTPRYLIKTRGQQVTLSCSPISGHRSVSWYQQTPGQGLQFLFEYFSETQRNKGNFPGRFSGRQFSNSRSEMNVSTLELGDSALYLCASSLDDSPLHFGNGTRLTVT.

Ten or more counts support this clonotype. The chain has TRBV12-5 and TRBJ2-7, with D possibly matching TRBD2 (6 bases). The CDR3 covers 15 residues. Germline V gene data show CDR1 as LGHNT and CDR2 as FRNRAP. The V and J ends lost 6 bases and 4 bases respectively, with 19 bases between them. The CDR3 region has the DNA TGTGCTAGTGGAAGGGGCAGGAGGGCCTTTTACGAGCAGTACTTC. As protein: CASGRGRRAFYEQYF.

This chain joins TRBV7-9 and TRBJ1-5; the D is unclear. Between the trimmed V and J ends, which lost 1 base and 11 bases, there was a span of 12 bases. Per the germline V gene, CDR1 is SEHNR and CDR2 is FQNEAQ (reference sequence). The CDR3 covers 13 residues. The CDR3 region is CASSLDAQSAQHF. The CDR3 DNA sequence: TGTGCCAGCAGCTTAGACGCTCAATCAGCCCAGCATTTT.

This clonotype was seen more than once but under ten times. It may be a read error: a sequence one base away is much more abundant. The J gene is TRBJ1-5, the V gene TRBV29-1; D remains unclear. Germline V gene data show CDR1 as SQVTM and CDR2 as ANQGSEA. CDR3 size: 12 residues. Between the trimmed V and J ends, which lost 4 bases and 0 bases, there was a span of 4 bases. The CDR3 DNA reads as TGCAGCGTTGGGAGTAGCAATCAGCCCCAGCATTTT. Its translation: CSVGSSNQPQHF.

The V gene is TRBV19, the J gene TRBJ1-6, with D hard to call. With 1 base removed from V and 10 bases from J, the gap between germline ends came to 8 bases. The CDR3 runs 13 residues. Germline loops: CDR1 LNHDA, CDR2 SQIVND (reference sequence). The CDR3 nucleotides read TGTGCCAGTAGTATAGCGAGCGACTCACCCCTCCACTTT. Its protein is CASSIASDSPLHF.

In its sample, this clonotype was seen a few times. This chain joins TRBV6-1 and TRBJ2-7, with 10 nucleotides matching TRBD2. CDR3 length: 14 amino acids. V lost 6 bases and J lost 3; bases outside the gene matches: 5. Looked up from germline, CDR1 is MNHNS and CDR2 is SASEGT. The CDR3 coding sequence is TGTGCCAGCAGGTCCGGGACTAGCGTCTACGAGCAGTACTTC. Protein sequence: CASRSGTSVYEQYF.

The chain recombines TRBV3-1 with TRBJ2-5; the match to TRBD2 covers 12 bases. This CDR3 is 19 amino acids long. Looked up from germline, CDR1 is LGHDT and CDR2 is YNNKEL (reference sequence). Trimming took 0 bases from V and 4 from J; bases not matched to a gene: 12. The CDR3 protein is CASSQDRFQGGLAGETQYF. The CDR3 DNA is TGTGCCAGCAGCCAAGATCGGTTCCAAGGGGGACTAGCGGGAGAGACCCAGTACTTC.

This chain uses TRBV12-3 or TRBV12-4 with TRBJ2-7, with 8 bases aligning to TRBD2. CDR3 size: 19 residues. Trimming cost V 0 bases and J 2 bases; bases outside gene matches: 15. The DNA of the CDR3 is TGTGCCAGCAGTTTAGCTTTCGATCGAAATGAGACTAGCGCCTACGAGCAGTACTTC. It codes for CASSLAFDRNETSAYEQYF.

This clonotype was detected a few times. This CDR3 is CASSLGSWQPQHF. CDR3 DNA sequence: TGTGCCAGCAGCTTAGGGAGTTGGCAGCCCCAGCATTTT. The chain has TRBV7-2 and TRBJ1-5; D remains ambiguous. CDR3 length equals 13 residues. V dropped 1 base and J dropped 7 bases, with 8 bases sitting between them. Germline V gene lookup returns CDR1 SGHTA and CDR2 FQGNSA.

The sample holds one count of this clonotype. V usage is TRBV18 and J usage is TRBJ2-5, with D possibly matching TRBD1 (5 bases). This CDR3 has 15 amino acids. Germline CDR1 KGHSH, CDR2 LQKENI. V was cut by 3 bases and J by 7 bases, with 18 bases left in between. This chain's CDR3 is CASSPLGHPDGTQYF. CDR3 bases: TGTGCCAGCTCACCTCTCGGACACCCGGACGGGACCCAGTACTTC.

This clonotype has more than one count but fewer than ten. The chain links TRBV29-1 to TRBJ1-1; unclear D gene. Trimming removed 5 bases at V and 0 bases at J, with 10 bases between. CDR1 SQVTM and CDR2 ANQGSEA come from the germline V gene. This CDR3 is built from 13 residues. The CDR3 nucleotides read TGCAGCGTTCTCCGGAGACTGAACACTGAAGCTTTCTTT. This translates into CSVLRRLNTEAFF.

The sample holds many counts of this clonotype. The chain links TRBV5-1 to TRBJ1-1; D gene unclear. The V end lost 0 bases, the J end lost 0 bases, and 9 bases lay between the germline ends. In germline, CDR1 is SGHRS, CDR2 YFSETQ. This CDR3 spans 15 amino acids. CDR3 DNA: TGCGCCAGCAGCTTGGGAGGGATAATGAACACTGAAGCTTTCTTT. Translating gives CASSLGGIMNTEAFF.

Concerning this clonotype itself: An end of the junction differs from the germline gene, which may be a read error. The CDR3 loop reads CSARDTGTGVYKPFF. The CDR3 DNA reads as TGCAGTGCTAGAGATACCGGAACAGGGGTTTACAAACCGTTTTTT. The rearrangement links TRBV20-1 to TRBJ1-4; 7 positions agree with TRBD1. This CDR3 comprises 15 residues. The germline CDR1 and CDR2 sequences are DFQATT and SNEGSKA (reference sequence).

The table lists this clonotype with a count of one. J is TRBJ2-7 and V is TRBV7-9; tentative D call: TRBD2 (5 bases). This CDR3 comprises 15 residues. CDR1 and CDR2 (germline): SEHNR, FQNEAQ (reference sequence). V was cut by 3 bases and J by 3 bases, with 15 bases left in between. Written as DNA, the CDR3 is TGTGCCAGCAGCTTTACGGGGTTCGGGAACTACGAGCAGTACTTC. This translates into CASSFTGFGNYEQYF.

This clonotype was seen repeatedly, ten times or more. The V call is TRBV7-9, the J call TRBJ1-5; D not certain. This CDR3 has 15 residues. Germline V gene data show CDR1 as SEHNR and CDR2 as FQNEAQ (reference sequence). The ends were cut back, 1 base at V and 1 base at J, with 8 bases in the middle. The CDR3 bases are TGTGCCAGCAGCTTAGGTCGGTCCAGCAATCAGCCCCAGCATTTT. It translates to CASSLGRSSNQPQHF.

This chain's CDR3 is CASSQSPGETQYF. In DNA, the CDR3 is TGTGCCAGCAGCCAATCCCCCGGGGAGACCCAGTACTTC. The chain joins TRBV6-1 to TRBJ2-5; D not resolved. This CDR3 contains 13 residues. Germline V CDR1 and CDR2: MNHNS, SASEGT. The ends were cut back, 6 bases at V and 5 bases at J, with 13 bases in the middle.